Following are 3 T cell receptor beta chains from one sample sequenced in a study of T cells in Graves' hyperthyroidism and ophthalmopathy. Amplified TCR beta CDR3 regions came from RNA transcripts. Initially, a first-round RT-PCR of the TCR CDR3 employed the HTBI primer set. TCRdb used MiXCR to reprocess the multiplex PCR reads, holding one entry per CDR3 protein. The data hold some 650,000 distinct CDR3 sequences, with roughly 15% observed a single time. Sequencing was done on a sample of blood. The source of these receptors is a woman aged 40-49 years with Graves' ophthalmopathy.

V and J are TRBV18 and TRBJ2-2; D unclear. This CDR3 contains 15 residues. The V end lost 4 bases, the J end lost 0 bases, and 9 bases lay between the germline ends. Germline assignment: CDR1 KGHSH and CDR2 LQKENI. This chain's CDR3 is CASSRVATNTGELFF. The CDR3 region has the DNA TGTGCCAGCTCACGTGTGGCAACGAACACCGGGGAGCTGTTTTTT.

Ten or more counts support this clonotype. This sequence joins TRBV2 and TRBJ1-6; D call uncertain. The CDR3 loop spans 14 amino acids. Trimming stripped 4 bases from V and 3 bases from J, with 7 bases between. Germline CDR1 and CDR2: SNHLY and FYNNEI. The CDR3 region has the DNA TGTGCCAGCAGTGGGACGGACTATAATTCACCCCTCCACTTT. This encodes CASSGTDYNSPLHF.

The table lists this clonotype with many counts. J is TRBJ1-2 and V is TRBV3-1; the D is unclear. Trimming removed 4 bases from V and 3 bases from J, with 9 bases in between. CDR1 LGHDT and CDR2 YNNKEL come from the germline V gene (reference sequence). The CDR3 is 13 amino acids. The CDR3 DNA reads TGTGCCAGCAGCCCCGTATCAGACTATGGCTACACCTTC. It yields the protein CASSPVSDYGYTF.